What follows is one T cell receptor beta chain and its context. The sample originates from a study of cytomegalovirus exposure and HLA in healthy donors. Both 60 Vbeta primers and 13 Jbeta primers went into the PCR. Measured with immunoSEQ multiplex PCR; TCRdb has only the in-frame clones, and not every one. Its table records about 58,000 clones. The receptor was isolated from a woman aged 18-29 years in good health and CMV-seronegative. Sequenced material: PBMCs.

This CDR3 is CSVDRDGSYNEQFF. The CDR3 nucleotides read TGCAGCGTTGACAGGGATGGGTCCTACAATGAGCAGTTCTTC. This rearrangement joins TRBV29-1 to TRBJ2-1; tentative D call: TRBD1 (5 bases). Trimming stripped 3 bases from V and 1 base from J, with 10 bases between. This CDR3 is built from 14 residues. Germline lookup yields CDR1 SQVTM and CDR2 ANQGSEA.